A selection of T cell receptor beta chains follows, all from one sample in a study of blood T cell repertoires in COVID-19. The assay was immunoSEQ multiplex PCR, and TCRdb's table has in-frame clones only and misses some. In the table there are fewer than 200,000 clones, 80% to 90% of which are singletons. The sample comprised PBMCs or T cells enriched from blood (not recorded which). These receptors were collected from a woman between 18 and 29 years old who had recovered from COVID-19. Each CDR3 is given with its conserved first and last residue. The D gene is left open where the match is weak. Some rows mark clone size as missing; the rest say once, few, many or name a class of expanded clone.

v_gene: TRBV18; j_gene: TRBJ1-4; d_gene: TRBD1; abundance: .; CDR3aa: CASSPWTGGSGNEKLFF; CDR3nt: TGTGCCAGCTCACCATGGACAGGAGGTTCTGGTAATGAAAAACTGTTTTTT
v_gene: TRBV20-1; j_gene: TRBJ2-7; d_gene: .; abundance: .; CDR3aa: CSASQGSEQYF; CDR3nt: TGCAGTGCTAGCCAGGGTAGCGAGCAGTACTTC
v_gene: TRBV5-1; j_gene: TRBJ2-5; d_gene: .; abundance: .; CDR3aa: CASKADETQYF; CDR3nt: TGCGCCAGCAAAGCTGATGAGACCCAGTACTTC
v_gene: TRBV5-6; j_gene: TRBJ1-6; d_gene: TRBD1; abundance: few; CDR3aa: CASREGQHDNSPLHF; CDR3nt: TGTGCCAGCAGGGAGGGACAGCACGATAATTCACCCCTCCACTTT
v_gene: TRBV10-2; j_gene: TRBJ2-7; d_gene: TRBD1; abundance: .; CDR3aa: CASSEGRDSYEQYF; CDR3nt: TGCGCCAGCAGTGAGGGTAGGGACAGCTACGAGCAGTACTTC
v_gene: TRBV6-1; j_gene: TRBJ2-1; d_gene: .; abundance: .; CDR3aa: CASTSGYSDNEQFF; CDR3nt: TGTGCCAGCACCTCAGGGTATTCCGACAATGAGCAGTTCTTC
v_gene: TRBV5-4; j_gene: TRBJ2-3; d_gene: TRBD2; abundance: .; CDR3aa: CASSLAVGTSGGGTDTQYF; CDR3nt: TGTGCCAGCAGCTTGGCGGTCGGGACTAGCGGAGGGGGGACAGATACGCAGTATTTT
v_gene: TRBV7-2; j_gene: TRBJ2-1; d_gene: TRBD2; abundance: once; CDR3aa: CASSSGLAGLYNEQFF; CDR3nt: TGTGCCAGCAGCTCGGGACTAGCGGGGCTCTACAATGAGCAGTTCTTC
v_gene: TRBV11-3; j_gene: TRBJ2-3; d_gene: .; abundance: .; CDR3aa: CASSLDGSVTDTQYF; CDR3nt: TGTGCCAGCAGCTTAGACGGGAGTGTGACAGATACGCAGTATTTT
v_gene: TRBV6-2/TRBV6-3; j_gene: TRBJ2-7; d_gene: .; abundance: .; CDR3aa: CASSYDDAAGLGHGAYEQYF; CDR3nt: TGTGCCAGCAGTTACGATGACGCGGCGGGACTCGGTCACGGCGCCTACGAGCAGTACTTC
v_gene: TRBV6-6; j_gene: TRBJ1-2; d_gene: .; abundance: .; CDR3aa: CASSLQARIYGYTF; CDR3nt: TGTGCCAGCAGCCTACAGGCCCGAATTTATGGCTACACCTTC
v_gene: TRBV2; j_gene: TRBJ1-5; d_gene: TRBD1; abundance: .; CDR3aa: CASNGQGRGNQPQHF; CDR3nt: TGTGCCAGCAACGGACAGGGGAGGGGCAATCAGCCCCAGCATTTT
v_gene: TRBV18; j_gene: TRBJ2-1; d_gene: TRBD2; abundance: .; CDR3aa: CASSPGLAGDNEQFF; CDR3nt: TGTGCCAGCTCACCCGGACTAGCGGGGGATAATGAGCAGTTCTTC
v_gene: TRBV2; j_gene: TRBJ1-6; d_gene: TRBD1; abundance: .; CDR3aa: CASSELSGQGGSPLHF; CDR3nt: TGTGCCAGCAGTGAGTTGTCGGGACAGGGAGGTTCACCCCTCCACTTT
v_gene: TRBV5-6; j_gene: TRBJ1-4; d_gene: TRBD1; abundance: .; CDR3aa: CASSRTGGASNEKLFF; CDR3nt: TGTGCCAGCAGCCGGACAGGGGGCGCCTCAAATGAAAAACTGTTTTTT
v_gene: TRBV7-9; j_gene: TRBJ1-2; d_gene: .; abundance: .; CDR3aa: CASSLTGGYTF; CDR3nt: TGTGCCAGCAGCCTCACCGGGGGCTACACCTTC
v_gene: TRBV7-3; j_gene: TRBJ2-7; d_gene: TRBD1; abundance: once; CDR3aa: CASSHADRGTYEQYF; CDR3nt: TGTGCCAGCAGCCACGCTGACAGGGGGACCTACGAGCAGTACTTC
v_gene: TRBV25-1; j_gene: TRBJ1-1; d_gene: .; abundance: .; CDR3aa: CASSEQGRPTEAFF; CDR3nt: TGTGCCAGCAGTGAGCAGGGCCGACCCACTGAAGCTTTCTTT
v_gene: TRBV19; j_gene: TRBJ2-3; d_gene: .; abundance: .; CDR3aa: CASSIGRGSTDTQYF; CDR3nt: TGTGCCAGTAGTATAGGGCGAGGGAGCACAGATACGCAGTATTTT
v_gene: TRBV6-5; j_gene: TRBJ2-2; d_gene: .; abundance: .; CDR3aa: CASSYDGGWAGELFF; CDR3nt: TGTGCCAGCAGTTACGACGGAGGGTGGGCCGGGGAGCTGTTTTTT
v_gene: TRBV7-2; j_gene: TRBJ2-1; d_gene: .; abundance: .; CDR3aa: CASSRQGSPNYEQFF; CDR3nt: TGTGCCAGCAGCCGGCAGGGTTCCCCTAATTATGAGCAGTTCTTC
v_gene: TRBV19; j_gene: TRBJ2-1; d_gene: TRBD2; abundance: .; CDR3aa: CANWTRTRSYNEQFF; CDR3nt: TGTGCCAATTGGACTAGAACCAGGTCCTACAATGAGCAGTTCTTC
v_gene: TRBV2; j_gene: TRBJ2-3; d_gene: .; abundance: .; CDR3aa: CATEEAATDTQYF; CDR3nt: TGTGCCACCGAGGAGGCCGCCACAGATACGCAGTATTTT
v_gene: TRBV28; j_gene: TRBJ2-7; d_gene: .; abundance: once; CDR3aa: CACCVTRGSYEQYF; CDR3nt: TGTGCCTGTTGTGTCACACGGGGCTCCTACGAGCAGTACTTC
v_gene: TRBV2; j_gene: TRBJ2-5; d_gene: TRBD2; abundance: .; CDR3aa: CASSWTSGIAQETQYF; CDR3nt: TGTGCCAGCAGTTGGACTAGCGGAATAGCCCAAGAGACCCAGTACTTC
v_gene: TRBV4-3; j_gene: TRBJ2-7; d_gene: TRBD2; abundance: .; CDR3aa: CASSPLAGGRQYF; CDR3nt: TGCGCCAGCAGCCCGTTAGCGGGGGGGCGGCAGTACTTC
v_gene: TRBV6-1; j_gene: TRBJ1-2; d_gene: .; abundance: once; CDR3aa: CASSEVRGSIGYTF; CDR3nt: TGTGCCAGCAGTGAAGTTCGAGGCAGCATTGGCTACACCTTC
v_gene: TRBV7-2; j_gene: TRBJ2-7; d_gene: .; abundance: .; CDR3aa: CASSLVSDSSSYEQYF; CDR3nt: TGTGCCAGCAGCTTAGTAAGTGACTCTAGCAGCTACGAGCAGTACTTC
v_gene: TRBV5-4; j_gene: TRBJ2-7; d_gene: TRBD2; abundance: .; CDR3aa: CASSSGTSGGWYEQYF; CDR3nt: TGTGCCAGCAGCTCCGGGACTAGCGGGGGGTGGTACGAGCAGTACTTC
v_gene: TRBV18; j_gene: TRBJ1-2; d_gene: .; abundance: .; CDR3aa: CASSPSGQLYGYTF; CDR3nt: TGTGCCAGCTCACCAAGTGGACAGCTCTATGGCTACACCTTC
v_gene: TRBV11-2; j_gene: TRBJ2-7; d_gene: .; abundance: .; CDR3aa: CASSLGRTHYEQYF; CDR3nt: TGTGCCAGCAGCTTAGGTAGGACACACTACGAGCAGTACTTC
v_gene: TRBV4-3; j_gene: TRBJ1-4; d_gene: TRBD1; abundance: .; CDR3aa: CASSQQTGYNEKLFF; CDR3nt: TGCGCCAGCAGCCAACAGACAGGGTATAATGAAAAACTGTTTTTT
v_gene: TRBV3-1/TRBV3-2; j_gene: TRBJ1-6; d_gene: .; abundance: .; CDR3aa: CASSPLGNSPLHF; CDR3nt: TGTGCCAGCAGCCCCCTGGGCAATTCACCCCTCCACTTT
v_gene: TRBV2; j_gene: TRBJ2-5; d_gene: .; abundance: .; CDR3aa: CASSYQGTQYF; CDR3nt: TGTGCCAGCAGTTACCAGGGGACCCAGTACTTC
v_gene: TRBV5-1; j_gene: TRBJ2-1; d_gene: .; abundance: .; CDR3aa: CASSLVAGVSNEQFF; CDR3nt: TGCGCCAGCAGCTTGGTTGCAGGGGTATCGAATGAGCAGTTCTTC
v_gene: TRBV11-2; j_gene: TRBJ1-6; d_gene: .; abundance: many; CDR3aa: CASSGGTGPYNSPLHF; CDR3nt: TGTGCCAGCAGCGGAGGTACAGGGCCTTATAATTCACCCCTCCACTTT
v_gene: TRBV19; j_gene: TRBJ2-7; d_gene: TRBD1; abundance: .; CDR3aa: CASSSGTGVSEQYF; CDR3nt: TGTGCCAGTAGTTCCGGTACAGGGGTAAGCGAGCAGTACTTC
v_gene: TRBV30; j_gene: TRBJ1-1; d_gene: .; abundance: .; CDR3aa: CAWSFSTARNTEAFF; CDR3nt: TGTGCCTGGAGTTTCTCGACAGCTCGGAACACTGAAGCTTTCTTT
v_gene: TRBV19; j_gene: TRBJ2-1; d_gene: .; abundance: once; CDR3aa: CASSTQGGSYNEQFF; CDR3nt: TGTGCCAGTAGTACACAGGGAGGGAGCTACAATGAGCAGTTCTTC
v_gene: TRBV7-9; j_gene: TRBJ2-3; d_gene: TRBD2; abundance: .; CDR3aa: CASSWTSGTDTQYF; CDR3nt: TGTGCCAGCAGCTGGACTAGCGGGACAGATACGCAGTATTTT
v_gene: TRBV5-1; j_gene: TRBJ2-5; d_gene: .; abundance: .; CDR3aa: CASSPRSRDLVVETQYF; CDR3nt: TGCGCCAGCAGCCCGAGGTCTCGCGACCTGGTCGTAGAGACCCAGTACTTC
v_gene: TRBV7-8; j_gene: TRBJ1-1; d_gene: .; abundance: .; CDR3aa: CASSWSRAAEAFF; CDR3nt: TGTGCCAGCAGCTGGTCGCGGGCCGCTGAAGCTTTCTTT
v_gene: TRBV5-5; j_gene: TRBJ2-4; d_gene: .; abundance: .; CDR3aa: CASSWQAKNIQYF; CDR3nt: TGTGCCAGCAGCTGGCAAGCCAAAAACATTCAGTACTTC
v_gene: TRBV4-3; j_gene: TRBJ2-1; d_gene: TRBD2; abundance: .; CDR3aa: CASSQASGGANEQFF; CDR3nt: TGCGCCAGCAGCCAAGCTAGCGGGGGGGCCAATGAGCAGTTCTTC
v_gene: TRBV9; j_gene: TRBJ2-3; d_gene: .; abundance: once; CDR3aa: CASSVGVAVSTDTQYF; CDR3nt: TGTGCCAGCAGCGTAGGGGTAGCGGTTAGCACAGATACGCAGTATTTT
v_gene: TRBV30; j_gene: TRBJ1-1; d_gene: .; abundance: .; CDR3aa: CAWSHTGNTEAFF; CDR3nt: TGTGCCTGGAGTCATACGGGGAACACTGAAGCTTTCTTT
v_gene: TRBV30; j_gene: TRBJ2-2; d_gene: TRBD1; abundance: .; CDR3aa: CAWRRDRHTGELFF; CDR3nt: TGTGCCTGGAGGAGGGACAGACACACCGGGGAGCTGTTTTTT
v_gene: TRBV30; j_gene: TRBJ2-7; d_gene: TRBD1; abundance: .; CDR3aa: CAWSVYPFGTGDPGVYEQYF; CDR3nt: TGTGCCTGGAGTGTATACCCGTTTGGGACAGGGGACCCGGGAGTATACGAGCAGTACTTC
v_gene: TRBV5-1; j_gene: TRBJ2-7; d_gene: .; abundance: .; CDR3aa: CASSLFRGSEQYF; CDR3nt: TGCGCCAGCAGCTTATTCAGGGGTTCCGAGCAGTACTTC
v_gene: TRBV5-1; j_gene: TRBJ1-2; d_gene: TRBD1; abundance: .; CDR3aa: CASSLETGRNRYTF; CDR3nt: TGCGCCAGCAGCTTGGAGACAGGGAGAAATCGCTACACCTTC